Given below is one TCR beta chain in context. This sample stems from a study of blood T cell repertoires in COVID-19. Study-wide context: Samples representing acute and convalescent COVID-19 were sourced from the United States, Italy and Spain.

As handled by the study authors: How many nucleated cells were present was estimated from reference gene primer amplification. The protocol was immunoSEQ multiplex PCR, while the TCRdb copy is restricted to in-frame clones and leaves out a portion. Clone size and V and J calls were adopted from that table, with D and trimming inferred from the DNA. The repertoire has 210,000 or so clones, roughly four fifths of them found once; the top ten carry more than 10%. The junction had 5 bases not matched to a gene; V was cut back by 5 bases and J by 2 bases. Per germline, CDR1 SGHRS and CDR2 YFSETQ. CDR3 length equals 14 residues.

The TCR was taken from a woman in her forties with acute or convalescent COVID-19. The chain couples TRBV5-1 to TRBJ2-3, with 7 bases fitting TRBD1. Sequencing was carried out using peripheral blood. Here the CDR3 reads CASSPGGFTDTQYF. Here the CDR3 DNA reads TGCGCCAGCAGTCCAGGGGGATTCACAGATACGCAGTATTTT. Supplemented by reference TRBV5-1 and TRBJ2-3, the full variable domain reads KAGVTQTPRYLIKTRGQQVTLSCSPISGHRSVSWYQQTPGQGLQFLFEYFSETQRNKGNFPGRFSGRQFSNSRSEMNVSTLELGDSALYLCASSPGGFTDTQYFGPGTRLTVL.